The next 26 T cell receptor beta chains were all read from a single sample in a study of T-cell reconstitution after alpha-beta-depleted transplantation in children. As it was prepared, the TCRbeta library received unique molecular identifiers. MiXCR, applied by TCRdb to the PCR reads, yields one record per CDR3 protein. The table has 500,000 to 650,000 distinct CDR3 sequences, around 10% seen once. The sequencing used PBMCs, mostly from graft donor cells, collected 180 days after TCRalphabeta/CD19-depleted stem cell transplant. The receptors shown here come from a female patient under 10 years old who had a stem cell transplant for aplastic anemia, so the T cells may come from the graft donor.

There are a few counts of this clonotype. V is TRBV12-5 and J is TRBJ1-5; TRBD1 might be the D (5 bases). Germline CDR1 LGHNT, CDR2 FRNRAP. The CDR3 has 15 residues. V was shortened by 5 bases and J by 4 bases, with 15 bases between the two germline ends. The CDR3 bases are TGTGCTAGTGGTCCCCCGGGGGTAACGAATCAGCCCCAGCATTTT. Translated, it gives CASGPPGVTNQPQHF.

A note on this clonotype: One base away lies a much larger clone, so this may be a sequencing read error. The V call is TRBV12-3 or TRBV12-4, the J call TRBJ2-4, with unresolved D. This CDR3 comprises 14 residues. Written as DNA, the CDR3 is TGTGCCAGCAGTTTCGACGGAGCCAGAAACATTCAGTACTTC. Its translation: CASSFDGARNIQYF.

This clonotype was detected a few times. J is TRBJ2-1 and V is TRBV15; 7 bases line up with TRBD2. The trim removed 7 bases at V and 9 bases at J, leaving 6 bases unmatched. CDR1 and CDR2 (germline): LNHNV, YYDKDF (reference sequence). The CDR3 consists of 12 residues. For the CDR3, the DNA is TGTGCCACCAATGAGGCGGGAGTTGAGCAGTTCTTC. Translating gives CATNEAGVEQFF.

Only a few counts were recorded for this clonotype. The V gene is TRBV28, the J gene TRBJ2-7; 9 nucleotides align to TRBD2. Germline CDR1 reads MDHEN; CDR2 reads SYDVKM. The CDR3 is 14 residues long. V was clipped by 6 bases and J by 3 bases; unmatched bases: 6. CDR3 coding DNA: TGTGCCAGCAGGTGGCGGGAGGGACTCTACGAGCAGTACTTC. This sequence encodes CASRWREGLYEQYF.

This clonotype was counted many times. The chain links TRBV28 to TRBJ2-7; TRBD1 matches 9 bases. Germline V CDR1 and CDR2: MDHEN, SYDVKM. With V trimmed by 1 base and J by 0 bases, 13 bases remained unmatched. The CDR3 has 19 amino acids. The CDR3 reads CASSLLDRGFWASSYEQYF. CDR3 nucleotides: TGTGCCAGCAGTTTATTGGACAGGGGATTTTGGGCTAGCTCCTACGAGCAGTACTTC. Supplemented by reference TRBV28 and TRBJ2-7, the full variable domain reads DVKVTQSSRYLVKRTGEKVFLECVQDMDHENMFWYRQDPGLGLRLIYFSYDVKMKEKGDIPEGYSVSREKKERFSLILESASTNQTSMYLCASSLLDRGFWASSYEQYFGPGTRLTVT.

This clonotype was observed a handful of times. The chain carries TRBV10-3 and TRBJ2-7; TRBD2 aligns across 10 bases. Looked up from germline, CDR1 is ENHRY and CDR2 is SYGVKD. After removal of 3 bases from V and 2 bases from J, the junction contained 1 base not matched to a gene. The CDR3 consists of 14 residues. The CDR3 DNA reads TGTGCCATCAGTGAACTAGCGGGAACCTACGAGCAGTACTTC. Protein: CAISELAGTYEQYF.

CDR3 amino acids: CASSLRRDSYEQYV. CDR3 bases: TGTGCCAGCAGCCTGCGCAGGGACTCCTACGAGCAGTACGTC. This chain connects TRBV5-5 to TRBJ2-7, with a possible D match to TRBD1 (5 bases). Germline V lookup: CDR1 SGHKS, CDR2 YYEKEE (reference sequence). CDR3 length: 14 amino acids. The germline V and J ends were trimmed by 4 bases and 0 bases, with 11 bases remaining between them.

This clonotype was seen a handful of times. The chain couples TRBV20-1 to TRBJ1-5, with 9 bases identical to TRBD1. CDR1 is DFQATT and CDR2 is SNEGSKA in the germline V gene (reference sequence). With 6 bases clipped from V and 3 bases from J, the junction kept 9 bases outside the gene matches. CDR3 size: 15 residues. The CDR3 DNA is TGCAGTGCCACTACAGGGGGCTTCAACAATCAGCCCCAGCATTTT. This gives the protein CSATTGGFNNQPQHF.

The J gene is TRBJ2-5, the V gene TRBV19; 7 nucleotides align to TRBD1. The V and J ends lost 3 bases and 2 bases, in that order; junction bases with no gene match: 9. Germline V CDR1 and CDR2: LNHDA, SQIVND (reference sequence). The CDR3 runs 16 residues. The CDR3 reads CASSILVRDSQETQYF. The CDR3 DNA reads TGTGCCAGTAGTATCCTGGTTCGGGACAGTCAAGAGACCCAGTACTTC.

The chain joins TRBV28 to TRBJ2-4, with D hard to call. From germline, CDR1 is MDHEN and CDR2 SYDVKM. This CDR3 region has 14 residues. V was cut by 5 bases and J by 0 bases, with 8 bases left in between. CDR3 amino acids: CASSPLVAKNIQYF. The CDR3 DNA follows: TGTGCCAGCAGTCCTCTAGTAGCCAAAAACATTCAGTACTTC.

This sequence joins TRBV20-1 and TRBJ2-1, with 10 nucleotides matching TRBD2. The CDR3 runs 13 residues. Germline CDR1 and CDR2: DFQATT and SNEGSKA (reference sequence). V trimming: 6 bases; J trimming: 8 bases; junction bases outside the gene matches: 7. CDR3 sequence reads: CSALSGRRDEQFF. The CDR3 region has the DNA TGCAGTGCACTTAGCGGGAGGAGGGATGAGCAGTTCTTC.

Written as DNA, the CDR3 is TGTGCCAGCACCCGAGGGGGGACAGGGAAACCAGATACGCAGTATTTT. Protein: CASTRGGTGKPDTQYF. The chain carries TRBV21-1 and TRBJ2-3; no DNA check was done on the table's D call, TRBD1. TRBV21-1 is designated a pseudogene. The length of the CDR3 is 16 residues.

This chain joins TRBV12-3 or TRBV12-4 and TRBJ1-1; the D is unclear. The CDR3 loop spans 14 amino acids. The V and J ends lost 10 bases and 0 bases respectively, with 15 bases between them. The CDR3 protein is CATSTGRMNTEAFF. For the CDR3, the DNA is TGTGCCACCTCAACGGGGAGGATGAACACTGAAGCTTTCTTT.

The rearrangement links TRBV12-3 or TRBV12-4 to TRBJ1-2, with D maybe TRBD1 (5 bases). The CDR3 loop spans 13 amino acids. Trimming cost V 3 bases and J 4 bases, with 9 bases left between them. CDR3 DNA sequence: TGTGCCAGCAGTTTTGCAGGGAGCTATGGCTACACCTTC. Translation: CASSFAGSYGYTF.

This clonotype was counted a few times. V is TRBV29-1 and J is TRBJ1-1; D gene unclear. The V gene lost 2 bases and the J gene lost 3 bases, with 10 bases spanning the gap. Germline values: CDR1 SQVTM, CDR2 ANQGSEA. CDR3 length equals 13 residues. The CDR3 sequence: CSVERTDDTEAFF. CDR3 coding DNA: TGCAGCGTTGAAAGGACGGATGACACTGAAGCTTTCTTT.

This clonotype appeared a few times. V and J are TRBV9 and TRBJ1-1; tentative D call: TRBD1 (5 bases). V lost 3 bases, J lost 8 bases, and 20 bases lay in between. CDR3 size: 15 residues. CDR1 SGDLS and CDR2 YYNGEE come from the germline V gene. CDR3: CASSAAEGFRDEAFF. As DNA, the CDR3 is TGTGCCAGCAGCGCCGCAGAAGGATTCAGGGACGAAGCTTTCTTT.

V gene TRBV7-9 combines with J gene TRBJ1-1; no definite D call. The CDR3 is 12 residues long. Deletions cut 0 bases from V and 5 bases from J, with 4 bases between. Per germline, CDR1 SEHNR and CDR2 FQNEAQ (reference sequence). The CDR3 loop is CASSLAPTEAFF. The CDR3 bases are TGTGCCAGCAGCTTAGCGCCGACTGAAGCTTTCTTT.

This sequence joins TRBV7-2 and TRBJ2-7; the D gene could be TRBD1 or TRBD2 (6 bases each). This CDR3 is 15 amino acids long. Germline V gives CDR1 SGHTA, CDR2 FQGNSA. Deletions cut 1 base from V and 4 bases from J, with 14 bases between. Here the CDR3 DNA reads TGTGCCAGCAGCTTAGTTGGGGGGCTGATGTACGAGCAGTACTTC. The encoded protein is CASSLVGGLMYEQYF.

This clonotype was recorded a few times. The chain couples TRBV7-2 to TRBJ2-7, with D possibly called TRBD1 or TRBD2 (5 bases each). The germline V gene encodes CDR1 SGHTA and CDR2 FQGNSA. CDR3 size: 15 residues. The V end lost 2 bases, the J end lost 3 bases, and 14 bases lay between the germline ends. This CDR3 is CASSLRTGTFYEQYF. The CDR3 coding sequence is TGTGCCAGCAGCTTAAGGACCGGGACCTTCTACGAGCAGTACTTC.

V gene TRBV20-1 combines with J gene TRBJ2-1, with TRBD1 identical over 7 bases. In germline, CDR1 is DFQATT, CDR2 SNEGSKA (reference sequence). V shed 3 bases, J shed 6 bases, and the junction held 2 bases outside the gene matches. The length of the CDR3 is 12 residues. The CDR3 region has the DNA TGCAGTGCTAGGTACAGGGGCAATGAGCAGTTCTTC. This gives the protein CSARYRGNEQFF.

This chain joins TRBV6-1 and TRBJ1-5; D is undetermined. V was trimmed by 7 bases and J by 6 bases, leaving 16 bases between them. Germline V lookup: CDR1 MNHNS, CDR2 SASEGT. The CDR3 consists of 14 residues. The CDR3 sequence: CASNEGRSGQPQHF. In nucleotides, the CDR3 is TGTGCCAGCAACGAAGGGAGGTCGGGTCAGCCCCAGCATTTT.

The table lists this clonotype with a few counts. V and J are TRBV5-1 and TRBJ1-2; D remains unclear. Germline CDR1 and CDR2: SGHRS and YFSETQ. The CDR3 consists of 14 residues. V was pared by 4 bases and J by 8 bases, with 18 bases between. CDR3 nucleotide sequence: TGCGCCAGCAGCCCGCCCGGTTTCAGAGGGGGCTACACCTTC. This sequence encodes CASSPPGFRGGYTF. The full variable domain, rest sourced from reference TRBV5-1 and TRBJ1-2, is KAGVTQTPRYLIKTRGQQVTLSCSPISGHRSVSWYQQTPGQGLQFLFEYFSETQRNKGNFPGRFSGRQFSNSRSEMNVSTLELGDSALYLCASSPPGFRGGYTFGSGTRLTVV.

The sample holds many counts of this clonotype. The chain joins TRBV5-1 to TRBJ2-2; TRBD1 agrees at 7 bases. V dropped 0 bases and J dropped 2; count of bases not matched to a gene: 7. This CDR3 has 17 residues. Germline CDR1 SGHRS, CDR2 YFSETQ. The CDR3 loop reads CASSLDQTGLNTGELFF. For the CDR3, the DNA is TGCGCCAGCAGCTTGGACCAGACAGGGTTAAACACCGGGGAGCTGTTTTTT.

This clonotype was picked up a small number of times. As DNA, the CDR3 is TGTGCCAGCAGTACAGGACAGGGCCCCGATACGCAGTATTTT. This gives the protein CASSTGQGPDTQYF. The chain uses TRBV6-1 and TRBJ2-3; 8 nucleotides agree with TRBD1. V trimming: 5 bases; J trimming: 6 bases; junction bases outside the gene matches: 7. Germline CDR1 is MNHNS and CDR2 is SASEGT. The CDR3 runs to 14 residues.

In this sample, this clonotype turned up a few times. The chain carries TRBV15 and TRBJ1-5; D call uncertain. CDR1 is LNHNV and CDR2 is YYDKDF in the germline V gene (reference sequence). The CDR3 runs 13 residues. Trimming removed 2 bases from V and 4 bases from J, with 6 bases in between. The CDR3 sequence: CATSRQANQPQHF. CDR3 in DNA: TGTGCCACCAGCAGACAGGCAAATCAGCCCCAGCATTTT.

This clonotype was seen only a few times. The CDR3 here is CASSLVGTSFDEQYF. Written as DNA, the CDR3 is TGTGCCAGCAGCTTAGTAGGGACAAGTTTCGACGAGCAGTACTTC. This rearrangement joins TRBV7-9 to TRBJ2-7, with a tentative D call TRBD1 (6 bases). Trimming took 1 base from V and 5 from J, leaving 15 bases between them. In germline, CDR1 is SEHNR, CDR2 FQNEAQ (reference sequence). This CDR3 contains 15 residues. The full variable domain, its missing parts supplied by reference TRBV7-9 and TRBJ2-7, is DTGVSQNPRHKITKRGQNVTFRCDPISEHNRLYWYRQTLGQGPEFLTYFQNEAQLEKSRLLSDRFSAERPKGSFSTLEIQRTEQGDSAMYLCASSLVGTSFDEQYFGPGTRLTVT.